The 10 T cell receptor beta chains listed next were all sequenced from one sample in a study of blood T cell repertoires in COVID-19. The data were produced by immunoSEQ multiplex PCR, yet TCRdb's version contains in-frame clones alone and is incomplete. Of approximately 140,000 clones in the sample, 88% were seen once. Input material: peripheral blood. The source is a woman aged 60-75 years with acute or convalescent COVID-19.

The J gene is TRBJ1-1, the V gene TRBV28; 8 nucleotides line up with TRBD1. The V gene end was trimmed by 3 bases and the J gene end by 7 bases; junction bases not matched to a gene: 10. The CDR3 extends over 15 amino acids. CDR1 MDHEN and CDR2 SYDVKM come from the germline V gene. The CDR3 loop is CASSLFSGGAGEAFF. The CDR3 DNA is TGTGCCAGCAGTTTGTTTTCAGGGGGCGCGGGTGAAGCTTTCTTT.

This CDR3 reads CASSQGDRGYGNTIYF. In nucleotides, the CDR3 is TGTGCCAGCAGCCAGGGGGACAGGGGCTACGGAAACACCATATATTTT. The V gene is TRBV4-2, the J gene TRBJ1-3; 10 nucleotides agree with TRBD1. The CDR3 loop spans 16 amino acids. Germline V CDR1 and CDR2: LGHNA, YNFKEQ. V shed 3 bases, J shed 4 bases, and the junction held 6 bases outside the gene matches.

The chain combines TRBV18 with TRBJ2-7; maybe TRBD1 (6 bases). The CDR3 has 14 residues. The germline gives CDR1 KGHSH, CDR2 LQKENI. The V end lost 2 bases, the J end lost 6 bases, and 14 bases lay between the germline ends. Written as DNA, the CDR3 is TGTGCCAGCTCACCAAGTCGACAGGTTGTCGAGCAGTACTTC. Amino acids: CASSPSRQVVEQYF.

This clone is a singleton in its sample. The DNA of the CDR3 is TGCGCCAGCAGCCAAGAAAACTTCCCCACAGATACGCAGTATTTT. This sequence encodes CASSQENFPTDTQYF. This chain joins TRBV4-3 and TRBJ2-3; D unresolved. The CDR3 consists of 15 residues. V lost 0 bases, J lost 2 bases, and 9 bases lay in between. In germline, CDR1 is LGHNA, CDR2 YSLEER.

The chain links TRBV10-3 to TRBJ1-6; a possible D gene is TRBD1 (5 bases). V lost 6 bases and J lost 6, with 15 bases in between. Germline V CDR1 and CDR2: ENHRY, SYGVKD. The CDR3 covers 15 residues. The CDR3 sequence is CAISPFQGVNSPLHF. The CDR3 nucleotides are TGTGCCATCAGCCCTTTTCAAGGGGTTAATTCACCCCTCCACTTT.

In this sample, this clone turned up once. V gene TRBV10-3 combines with J gene TRBJ1-1; tentative D call: TRBD1 (6 bases). CDR3 length equals 13 residues. V lost 6 bases to trimming and J lost 4 bases, with 12 bases between them. CDR1 ENHRY and CDR2 SYGVKD come from the germline V gene. CDR3 in DNA: TGTGCCATCAGCCAACAGGGTGTCACTGAAGCTTTCTTT. Translation gives CAISQQGVTEAFF.

The V and J genes are TRBV7-2 and TRBJ1-4; D gene ambiguous. Germline V gene lookup returns CDR1 SGHTA and CDR2 FQGNSA. CDR3 length: 17 residues. Between the trimmed V and J ends, which lost 5 bases and 5 bases, there was a span of 21 bases. The CDR3 nucleotides read TGTGCCAGCAGCCGTTCTCAGGTTGAGTCCCTCAATGAAAAACTGTTTTTT. Protein product: CASSRSQVESLNEKLFF.

The rearrangement uses TRBV18 and TRBJ2-7; D remains ambiguous. CDR1 KGHSH and CDR2 LQKENI come from the germline V gene. The CDR3 spans 15 residues. V lost 3 bases and J lost 4, with 16 bases in between. The CDR3: CASSPRQASSYEQYF. The DNA for the CDR3 is TGTGCCAGCTCACCCCGGCAGGCAAGCTCTTACGAGCAGTACTTC.

This chain joins TRBV5-1 and TRBJ2-3; 7 nucleotides align to TRBD1. The V and J ends lost 2 bases and 5 bases, in that order; junction bases with no gene match: 8. Germline CDR1 and CDR2: SGHRS and YFSETQ. This CDR3 is 15 amino acids long. This chain's CDR3 is CASSFQGVLGDTQYF. As DNA, the CDR3 is TGCGCCAGCAGCTTCCAGGGGGTATTGGGAGATACGCAGTATTTT.

The chain joins TRBV18 to TRBJ1-5; 8 nucleotides align to TRBD1. Germline-derived CDR1 and CDR2 are KGHSH and LQKENI. The CDR3 is 16 amino acids. J gave up 7 bases and V 0 bases, and 8 bases lay outside the gene matches. The CDR3 is CASSPPSAGGVQPQHF. In DNA, the CDR3 is TGTGCCAGCTCACCACCGTCCGCAGGGGGCGTCCAGCCCCAGCATTTT.